This T cell receptor (beta chain) was documented in a study of follicular helper T cells after annual influenza vaccination. The study's findings and limits: Recurrent ICOS+CD38+ cTfh clonotypes included tetramer and AIM influenza-specific ones.

Worth noting for this clone: Antigen: not known.

Repertoires were generated with immunoSEQ multiplex PCR, while TCRdb's copy carries only in-frame clones and drops some. The table lists about 9,200 clones, nearly 85% of them singletons. Time point in this sample: 2015-2016 season, pre-vaccination. Community-dwelling subjects without influenza vaccination in the prior 6 months were enrolled. Vaccine contraindications, substance abuse, HIV/AIDS, active malignancy and active illness excluded donors. ICOS+CD38+ and ICOS-CD38- fractions were sorted from non-naive CD4+CXCR5+PD-1+ cells. Germline loops: CDR1 SNHLY, CDR2 FYNNEI. The CDR3 is 13 residues long. V lost 5 bases to trimming and J lost 13 bases; unmatched junction nucleotides: 12.

The sequencing here drew on CXCR5+ CD38- circulating T follicular helper cells from blood, taken on the day of influenza vaccination. Indicated subset: circulating Tfh, non-naive CD4+CXCR5+PD-1+ (ICOS+CD38+ or ICOS-CD38-). This clonotype was obtained from an adult who received the influenza vaccine. The chain employs TRBV2 and TRBJ2-3; 7 bases are shared with TRBD1. The CDR3 coding sequence is TGTGCCAGCAGTTCCAACGCAGGGGGTGAGGAGTATTTT. Protein product: CASSSNAGGEEYF.